This entry features one TCR beta chain sequence. What it recognizes is unknown. Germline CDR1 reads SGHNT; CDR2 reads YYREEE (reference sequence). This CDR3 spans 13 amino acids. Losses at the gene ends were 4 bases for V and 6 bases for J; bases not matched to a gene: 4. Produced via immunoSEQ multiplex PCR; TCRdb's table is partial and in-frame only. This table has about 160,000 clones, 70% to 90% appearing once. The data are from a study of cytomegalovirus exposure and HLA in healthy donors. Study-wide context: The approximately 110 validation repertoires, a later analysis reported, used the same platform as the approximately 670 first-cohort repertoires.

Findings and caveats of the study: It was reported that the classifier diagnosed cytomegalovirus status with high specificity and sensitivity in both the original and validation cohorts. In the 120 or so validation repertoires, about 94% of cluster scores exceeded 0, per a later analysis. The study listed under 200 cytomegalovirus-associated TCR beta chains.

The material sequenced was PBMCs. V and J are TRBV5-4 and TRBJ2-1, with 7 bases that match TRBD1. The receptor's source is a woman aged 30 to 39 in good health and CMV-seronegative. The CDR3 bases are TGTGCCAGCAGCGTAACAGGGGTCAATGAGCAGTTCTTC. As protein: CASSVTGVNEQFF.